This is a list of T cell receptor beta chains from one sample in a study of blood T cell repertoires in COVID-19. Sequencing was performed with immunoSEQ multiplex PCR; in TCRdb, only in-frame clones are kept and a portion is missing. The profile covers under 75,000 clones, with roughly 84% appearing a single time and about 11% taken by the ten largest. Specimen: peripheral blood. All receptors derive from a woman aged 18-29 years with acute or convalescent COVID-19. Both conserved end residues are trimmed from each CDR3.

V,J,CDR3
TRBV29-1,TRBJ2-1,SVRQDTYNEQF
TRBV4-3,TRBJ2-1,ASSQEAPGGDSYNEQF
TRBV5-1,TRBJ1-2,ASSLGQGAWGYT
TRBV9,TRBJ2-5,ASSHTGAQETQY
TRBV7-9,TRBJ1-2,ASSSTHQGGVYGYT
TRBV6-5,TRBJ1-4,ASSSLGTGGEKLF
TRBV10-3,TRBJ2-3,AISGGGRALLTDTQY
TRBV5-1,TRBJ2-2,ASSSQPQGGLNTGELF
TRBV28,TRBJ2-1,ASRTTGGSYNEQF
TRBV6-5,TRBJ1-6,ASSQYNSPLH
TRBV6-5,TRBJ2-3,ASSPGGGANTQY
TRBV30,TRBJ1-2,AARNTGGRYGYT
TRBV7-2,TRBJ2-7,ASSLMQGAYEQY
TRBV2,TRBJ2-7,ASSEDRAPYEQY
TRBV7-2,TRBJ2-1,ASSAYSGRAYNEQF
TRBV6-2/TRBV6-3,TRBJ1-5,ASSYSRQTNSNQPQH
TRBV20-1,TRBJ2-1,SASGNNEQF
TRBV6-6,TRBJ1-5,ASSVPRQRNQPQH
TRBV10-2,TRBJ2-1,ASGAEQF
TRBV5-4,TRBJ1-1,ASSFDRQGGIGAF
TRBV7-6,TRBJ2-1,ASSLEGLGGYNEQF
TRBV5-1,TRBJ1-6,ASSPGVDSPLH
TRBV5-1,TRBJ1-2,ASSPTGTAIYGYT
TRBV29-1,TRBJ1-1,SVETAVRGFTEAF
TRBV2,TRBJ1-6,ASSEGQGPNSPLH
TRBV4-1,TRBJ2-1,ASSQGTLGWNEQF
TRBV24-1,TRBJ2-1,ATSEAGTYNEQF
TRBV5-1,TRBJ1-1,ASSFTGGWTEAF
TRBV3-1/TRBV3-2,TRBJ2-5,ASSQDPTSAQETQY
TRBV9,TRBJ2-3,ASSVAGGTSTDTQY
TRBV7-2,TRBJ2-1,ASSGTGGALDEQF
TRBV4-1,TRBJ2-1,ASSPGTSGTGEQF
TRBV4-1,TRBJ2-1,ASSHSSGRAGNEQF
TRBV13,TRBJ2-3,ASSFGDTQY
TRBV19,TRBJ1-3,ATSTGLTFSGNTIY
TRBV2,TRBJ1-5,ASSGDTRAPIRNQPQH
TRBV6-2/TRBV6-3,TRBJ2-2,ASSNDRGSVGELF
TRBV3-1/TRBV3-2,TRBJ2-1,ASSRLDADEQF
TRBV6-5,TRBJ2-1,ASSTYRFGNEQF